A selection of T cell receptor beta chains follows, all from one sample in a study of blood T cell repertoires in COVID-19. Data came from immunoSEQ multiplex PCR; TCRdb stores just in-frame clones and leaves some out. The sample yields around 71,000 clones, approximately 85% seen once. Sequenced: peripheral blood. The source of these receptors is a man older than 75 with acute or convalescent COVID-19. The CDR3 runs from the conserved cysteine through the conserved F or W. Each record gives: clone size, V gene, J gene, D gene, CDR3 protein, CDR3 DNA. A D gene is named only where the DNA matches it firmly. Clone sizes are given selectively: once, few, many, or a class where the clone is expanded.

size: once; V: TRBV6-1; J: TRBJ1-1; D: NA; CDR3: CASSELTANTEAFF; DNA: TGTGCCAGCAGTGAATTGACAGCGAACACTGAAGCTTTCTTT
size: once; V: TRBV19; J: TRBJ2-1; D: NA; CDR3: CASSIDRGGTGRQERLDEQFF; DNA: TGTGCCAGTAGTATAGATCGAGGGGGAACGGGGAGACAGGAGAGATTAGATGAGCAGTTCTTC
size: NA; V: TRBV9; J: TRBJ1-2; D: TRBD1; CDR3: CASSARDRANYGYTF; DNA: TGTGCCAGCAGCGCCCGGGACAGAGCTAACTATGGCTACACCTTC
size: once; V: TRBV11-3; J: TRBJ2-3; D: NA; CDR3: CASSLRGLDTQYF; DNA: TGTGCCAGCAGCTTGAGGGGGTTGGATACGCAGTATTTT
size: NA; V: TRBV3-1/TRBV3-2; J: TRBJ1-4; D: TRBD1; CDR3: CASHLQGSNEKLFF; DNA: TGTGCCAGCCACTTACAGGGGAGTAATGAAAAACTGTTTTTT
size: NA; V: TRBV5-1; J: TRBJ1-1; D: TRBD1; CDR3: CASSKGQGVDTEAFF; DNA: TGCGCCAGCAGCAAGGGACAGGGAGTAGACACTGAAGCTTTCTTT
size: NA; V: TRBV28; J: TRBJ1-1; D: TRBD1; CDR3: CASSFLVGTAKMNTEAFF; DNA: TGTGCCAGCAGTTTTTTGGTTGGGACAGCGAAAATGAACACTGAAGCTTTCTTT
size: NA; V: TRBV30; J: TRBJ2-5; D: NA; CDR3: CAWSVGGAQETQYF; DNA: TGTGCCTGGAGTGTTGGTGGGGCCCAAGAGACCCAGTACTTC
size: NA; V: TRBV5-1; J: TRBJ1-1; D: TRBD1; CDR3: CASSSGQVETEAFF; DNA: TGCGCCAGCAGCTCCGGACAGGTGGAAACTGAAGCTTTCTTT
size: NA; V: TRBV7-9; J: TRBJ1-1; D: TRBD1; CDR3: CASSPQGAQWNTEAFF; DNA: TGTGCCAGCAGCCCACAGGGGGCGCAATGGAACACTGAAGCTTTCTTT
size: NA; V: TRBV10-3; J: TRBJ1-1; D: TRBD1; CDR3: CAISPGGQGALIAFF; DNA: TGTGCCATCAGCCCGGGCGGACAGGGGGCGCTTATAGCTTTCTTT
size: NA; V: TRBV28; J: TRBJ2-1; D: TRBD2; CDR3: CASSPAGGAGESLDEQFF; DNA: TGTGCCAGCAGTCCAGCCGGCGGGGCGGGAGAGTCGTTGGATGAGCAGTTCTTC
size: NA; V: TRBV27; J: TRBJ1-2; D: NA; CDR3: CASSLSRPNYGYTF; DNA: TGTGCCAGCAGTTTATCCAGGCCTAACTATGGCTACACCTTC
size: NA; V: TRBV6-6; J: TRBJ1-5; D: NA; CDR3: CASSQQGSNQPQHF; DNA: TGTGCCAGCAGTCAACAGGGTAGCAATCAGCCCCAGCATTTT
size: NA; V: TRBV4-3; J: TRBJ1-1; D: TRBD1; CDR3: CASSQDTGVGTEAFF; DNA: TGCGCCAGCAGCCAGGATACAGGGGTTGGAACTGAAGCTTTCTTT
size: NA; V: TRBV11-2; J: TRBJ1-1; D: TRBD1; CDR3: CASSLDGTGEVNTEAFF; DNA: TGTGCCAGCAGCTTAGATGGGACAGGGGAGGTGAACACTGAAGCTTTCTTT
size: NA; V: TRBV27; J: TRBJ2-3; D: TRBD2; CDR3: CASSLGGLAGPQYF; DNA: TGTGCCAGCAGTTTAGGGGGACTAGCGGGACCGCAGTATTTT
size: once; V: TRBV5-1; J: TRBJ2-4; D: TRBD2; CDR3: CASSFLTSGRGHIQYF; DNA: TGCGCCAGCAGCTTTTTGACTAGCGGGAGAGGGCACATTCAGTACTTC
size: NA; V: TRBV4-3; J: TRBJ1-6; D: TRBD1; CDR3: CASRRTGGSFNNSPLHF; DNA: TGCGCCAGCAGGCGTACAGGGGGCAGCTTCAATAATTCACCCCTCCACTTT
size: NA; V: TRBV19; J: TRBJ1-4; D: TRBD1; CDR3: CASLQGDATNEKLFF; DNA: TGTGCCAGTCTACAGGGGGATGCAACTAATGAAAAACTGTTTTTT
size: NA; V: TRBV4-3; J: TRBJ2-1; D: NA; CDR3: CASSQGGGRRWDEQFF; DNA: TGCGCCAGCAGCCAAGGGGGGGGCAGGAGATGGGATGAGCAGTTCTTC
size: many; V: TRBV5-4; J: TRBJ2-2; D: TRBD2; CDR3: CASSRGLAGEPGELFF; DNA: TGTGCCAGCAGCCGCGGACTAGCGGGAGAACCCGGGGAGCTGTTTTTT
size: NA; V: TRBV5-6; J: TRBJ1-2; D: TRBD1; CDR3: CASSSPGGPGYGYTF; DNA: TGTGCCAGCAGTTCTCCAGGGGGCCCTGGCTATGGCTACACCTTC
size: NA; V: TRBV2; J: TRBJ2-3; D: NA; CDR3: CASRARLGRDTQYF; DNA: TGTGCCAGCAGGGCTCGACTAGGCCGAGATACGCAGTATTTT
size: NA; V: TRBV19; J: TRBJ2-1; D: TRBD2; CDR3: CASRGRHYLAGGRLNEQFF; DNA: TGTGCCAGTAGGGGCAGGCATTATCTTGCGGGAGGAAGGCTAAATGAGCAGTTCTTC
size: NA; V: TRBV4-1; J: TRBJ2-3; D: TRBD2; CDR3: CASSQARLAGVRRTDTQYF; DNA: TGCGCCAGCAGCCAAGCTCGGCTAGCGGGAGTGAGGCGGACAGATACGCAGTATTTT
size: NA; V: TRBV5-1; J: TRBJ2-1; D: TRBD1; CDR3: CASSLDRGHNEQFF; DNA: TGCGCCAGCAGCTTGGACAGGGGCCACAATGAGCAGTTCTTC
size: NA; V: TRBV11-3; J: TRBJ2-2; D: NA; CDR3: CASSLRLQGNFDTGELFF; DNA: TGTGCCAGCAGCTTAAGATTACAGGGAAATTTTGACACCGGGGAGCTGTTTTTT
size: NA; V: TRBV7-2; J: TRBJ2-2; D: TRBD1; CDR3: CASSSGGSTGELFF; DNA: TGTGCCAGCAGCTCAGGGGGCTCCACCGGGGAGCTGTTTTTT
size: NA; V: TRBV28; J: TRBJ1-2; D: TRBD1; CDR3: CASSVSGGDNYGYTF; DNA: TGTGCCAGCTCGGTCTCAGGGGGCGATAACTATGGCTACACCTTC
size: NA; V: TRBV7-9; J: TRBJ2-7; D: TRBD1; CDR3: CASSLGHSDRGDPYEQYF; DNA: TGTGCCAGCAGCTTAGGACATTCCGACAGGGGAGACCCCTACGAGCAGTACTTC
size: NA; V: TRBV4-1; J: TRBJ2-5; D: NA; CDR3: CASSSETGSQETQYF; DNA: TGCGCCAGCAGCTCCGAGACAGGCTCCCAAGAGACCCAGTACTTC
size: NA; V: TRBV18; J: TRBJ2-7; D: TRBD1; CDR3: CASSPPGGMPYEQYF; DNA: TGTGCCAGCTCACCACCAGGGGGCATGCCCTACGAGCAGTACTTC
size: NA; V: TRBV19; J: TRBJ1-4; D: NA; CDR3: CASSSRTVEKLFF; DNA: TGTGCCAGTAGTTCCCGGACAGTAGAAAAACTGTTTTTT
size: NA; V: TRBV5-1; J: TRBJ2-2; D: NA; CDR3: CASSLERPGELFF; DNA: TGCGCCAGCAGCTTGGAGCGGCCCGGGGAGCTGTTTTTT
size: NA; V: TRBV10-2; J: TRBJ1-1; D: TRBD1; CDR3: CASRLDRGPYTEAFF; DNA: TGCGCCAGCAGGCTGGACAGGGGGCCGTACACTGAAGCTTTCTTT
size: NA; V: TRBV29-1; J: TRBJ1-6; D: NA; CDR3: CSVPPTATQGPLLYNSPLHF; DNA: TGCAGCGTCCCCCCCACCGCGACTCAGGGGCCCCTTCTCTATAATTCACCCCTCCACTTT
size: NA; V: TRBV27; J: TRBJ1-4; D: TRBD1; CDR3: CASSLRPGQGATNEKLFF; DNA: TGTGCCAGCAGTCTCCGACCGGGACAGGGGGCAACTAATGAAAAACTGTTTTTT
size: NA; V: TRBV7-2; J: TRBJ2-3; D: NA; CDR3: CASSWGVQGDTQYF; DNA: TGTGCCAGCAGCTGGGGGGTACAGGGGGATACGCAGTATTTT
size: NA; V: TRBV5-1; J: TRBJ1-2; D: NA; CDR3: CASSSNRDGYTF; DNA: TGCGCCAGCAGCTCAAACAGGGATGGCTACACCTTC
size: NA; V: TRBV7-8; J: TRBJ2-7; D: NA; CDR3: CASSSAALAVYEQYF; DNA: TGTGCCAGCAGCTCCGCAGCCCTGGCGGTCTACGAGCAGTACTTC
size: NA; V: TRBV21-1; J: TRBJ2-5; D: NA; CDR3: CASSFPGTGNRQETQYF; DNA: TGTGCCAGCAGCTTCCCCGGGACAGGCAATCGGCAAGAGACCCAGTACTTC
size: NA; V: TRBV6-5; J: TRBJ2-1; D: TRBD2; CDR3: CASSYAGTSSYNEQFF; DNA: TGTGCCAGCAGTTACGCCGGGACTAGCTCCTACAATGAGCAGTTCTTC
size: NA; V: TRBV19; J: TRBJ2-1; D: TRBD1; CDR3: CASSIGQGSYNEQFF; DNA: TGTGCCAGTAGTATAGGACAGGGATCCTACAATGAGCAGTTCTTC
size: NA; V: TRBV24-1; J: TRBJ2-6; D: TRBD2; CDR3: CATSGGGVPGANVLTF; DNA: TGTGCCACCAGCGGGGGAGGGGTCCCCGGGGCCAACGTCCTGACTTTC
size: NA; V: TRBV11-3; J: TRBJ2-1; D: TRBD2; CDR3: CASSRSRGGYNEQFF; DNA: TGTGCCAGCAGCCGATCTCGGGGGGGCTACAATGAGCAGTTCTTC
size: few; V: TRBV10-1; J: TRBJ1-1; D: TRBD1; CDR3: CASSDPGQTMNTEAFF; DNA: TGCGCCAGCAGTGATCCGGGACAGACCATGAACACTGAAGCTTTCTTT
size: NA; V: TRBV28; J: TRBJ2-3; D: NA; CDR3: CASSSSADTQYF; DNA: TGTGCCAGCAGTTCTAGCGCAGATACGCAGTATTTT
size: few; V: TRBV24-1; J: TRBJ2-2; D: TRBD1; CDR3: CATSETGGAAGELFF; DNA: TGTGCCACCAGTGAGACAGGGGGCGCCGCTGGGGAGCTGTTTTTT
size: NA; V: TRBV2; J: TRBJ1-2; D: NA; CDR3: CASWAQEGGYGYTF; DNA: TGTGCCAGCTGGGCCCAAGAAGGGGGTTACGGCTACACCTTC
size: once; V: TRBV7-7; J: TRBJ2-1; D: NA; CDR3: CASSLTDFPGNEQFF; DNA: TGTGCCAGCAGCTTAACGGACTTCCCGGGGAATGAGCAGTTCTTC
size: NA; V: TRBV30; J: TRBJ2-1; D: TRBD1; CDR3: CAWSMDRASYNEQFF; DNA: TGTGCCTGGAGTATGGACAGGGCCTCCTACAATGAGCAGTTCTTC
size: NA; V: TRBV5-1; J: TRBJ2-3; D: NA; CDR3: CASSREGGSTDTQYF; DNA: TGCGCCAGCAGCCGAGAAGGGGGAAGCACAGATACGCAGTATTTT
size: NA; V: TRBV27; J: TRBJ1-1; D: NA; CDR3: CASSTGSEAFF; DNA: TGTGCCAGCAGTACCGGGAGCGAAGCTTTCTTT
size: NA; V: TRBV2; J: TRBJ2-2; D: TRBD2; CDR3: CASEPQKRQGSGVAGGPSTGELFF; DNA: TGTGCCAGTGAACCCCAGAAAAGGCAGGGTTCAGGAGTAGCGGGAGGCCCCAGTACCGGGGAGCTGTTTTTT